The 5 T cell receptor beta chains listed next were all sequenced from one sample in a study of blood T cell repertoires in COVID-19. Assay: immunoSEQ multiplex PCR; the TCRdb copy retains only in-frame clones and omits some. This sample carries about 47,000 clones, approximately 84% of them seen once, and the ten largest clones take more than 2%. Sequencing used peripheral blood. These receptors came from a middle-aged man with acute or convalescent COVID-19.

By share, this clone counts as medium-sized. The gene calls are TRBV7-3 and TRBJ2-7, with D unresolved. Trimming took 3 bases from V and 7 from J, leaving 16 bases between them. The CDR3 length is 14 residues. Looked up from germline, CDR1 is SGHTA and CDR2 is FQGTGA. The CDR3 sequence is CASSFQVLVMEQYF. The CDR3 DNA reads TGTGCCAGCAGCTTTCAGGTTTTGGTCATGGAGCAGTACTTC.

The gene calls are TRBV12-1 and TRBJ2-7; no check of the table's D call, TRBD2, against the DNA was made. TRBV12-1 is shown as a pseudogene. This CDR3 is built from 16 residues. The CDR3 DNA reads as TGTGCCAGCAGCTTGGGGGGGCGGGGGGGCGCCTACGAGCAGTACTTC. Translation gives CASSLGGRGGAYEQYF.

This clone was detected a few times. The V gene is TRBV24-1, the J gene TRBJ2-2, with 8 bases fitting TRBD2. The ends lost 5 bases at V and 7 bases at J; junction bases unmatched: 11. This CDR3 is 16 amino acids long. Germline V gene sequence: CDR1 KGHDR, CDR2 SFDVKD. The CDR3 coding sequence is TGTGCCACCAGTGCACCAGGGATAGCGGGGTTCGGGGAGCTGTTTTTT. Amino acid sequence: CATSAPGIAGFGELFF.

V usage is TRBV29-1 and J usage is TRBJ2-4; D is undetermined. V was pared by 6 bases and J by 0 bases, with 9 bases between. Germline V lookup: CDR1 SQVTM, CDR2 ANQGSEA. The CDR3 sequence is 13 residues long. CDR3 in amino acids: CSVLQRAKNIQYF. The DNA of the CDR3 is TGCAGCGTCCTACAGAGAGCCAAAAACATTCAGTACTTC.

J is TRBJ2-2 and V is TRBV7-8; 7 bases are a match to TRBD2. The junction had 12 bases not matched to a gene; V was cut back by 6 bases and J by 2 bases. CDR3 length: 17 amino acids. In germline, CDR1 is SGHVS, CDR2 FQNEAQ. The DNA of the CDR3 is TGTGCCAGCAGGCCTAGGGTGCGGGGGATTAACACCGGGGAGCTGTTTTTT. Translation gives CASRPRVRGINTGELFF.